This TCR beta chain was retrieved from a study of blood T cell repertoires in COVID-19. Study-level information: The origin of the acute and convalescent COVID-19 samples was the United States, Italy and Spain. In each case, the material was cDNA or gDNA derived from T cells, B-cell-depleted T cells, or PBMCs.

The ends were cut back, 4 bases at V and 1 base at J, with 11 bases in the middle. Germline V CDR1 and CDR2: SGHRS, YFSETQ. This CDR3 is 14 amino acids long. Study processing details: Nucleated cell number was recorded as an estimate derived from reference gene primer amplification. Method: immunoSEQ multiplex PCR; TCRdb's copy keeps in-frame clones and lacks some. V, J and clone size reflect that table, while D and trimming were determined from the DNA. The sample records about 150,000 clones, 70% to 90% being singletons. This TCR derives from a man aged 55 to 70 with COVID-19, enrolled during active disease. This chain links TRBV5-1 with TRBJ1-1, with D uncertain. The sequenced sample consisted of peripheral blood. Here the CDR3 DNA reads TGCGCCAGCAGCCTCCAGTTCTCGAACACTGAAGCTTTCTTT. This encodes CASSLQFSNTEAFF.